The following is a TCR beta chain sequence with its context. The sample originates from a study of cytomegalovirus exposure and HLA in healthy donors. Per germline, CDR1 LNHDA and CDR2 SQIVND (reference sequence). The CDR3 is 16 residues long. V lost 0 bases and J 10 bases, leaving 19 bases between the germline ends. 60 Vbeta and 13 Jbeta primers were used in PCR. Some clones are missing from TCRdb's copy, which holds only in-frame ones; the method was immunoSEQ multiplex PCR. The sample holds more than 95,000 clones; over 60% are singletons and the top ten take approximately 8.2%. The chain recombines TRBV19 with TRBJ1-5; D not resolved. The sequenced sample was PBMCs. The TCR originated in a man aged 35 to 55 in good health and CMV-seropositive. The CDR3 reads CASSIDRGLAVGPQHF. CDR3 bases: TGTGCCAGTAGTATAGACCGCGGACTGGCGGTCGGACCCCAGCATTTT.